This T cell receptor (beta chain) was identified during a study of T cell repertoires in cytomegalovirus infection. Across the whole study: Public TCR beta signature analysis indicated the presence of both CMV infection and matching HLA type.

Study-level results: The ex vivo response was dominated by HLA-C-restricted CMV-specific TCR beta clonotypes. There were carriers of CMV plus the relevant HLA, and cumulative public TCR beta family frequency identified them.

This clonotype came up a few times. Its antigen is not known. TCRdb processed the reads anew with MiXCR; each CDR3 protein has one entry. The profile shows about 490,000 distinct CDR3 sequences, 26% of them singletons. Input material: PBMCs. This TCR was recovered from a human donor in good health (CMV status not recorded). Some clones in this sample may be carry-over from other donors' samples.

The CDR3 region has the DNA TGTGCCAGTAGCGCCGGGACTCTTTTAGATACGCAGTATTTT. Translated, it gives CASSAGTLLDTQYF. The chain couples TRBV19 to TRBJ2-3; possibly TRBD2 for D (6 bases). V was clipped by 6 bases and J by 5 bases, with 15 bases between them. The CDR3 contains 14 residues. CDR1 is LNHDA and CDR2 is SQIVND in the germline V gene (reference sequence).